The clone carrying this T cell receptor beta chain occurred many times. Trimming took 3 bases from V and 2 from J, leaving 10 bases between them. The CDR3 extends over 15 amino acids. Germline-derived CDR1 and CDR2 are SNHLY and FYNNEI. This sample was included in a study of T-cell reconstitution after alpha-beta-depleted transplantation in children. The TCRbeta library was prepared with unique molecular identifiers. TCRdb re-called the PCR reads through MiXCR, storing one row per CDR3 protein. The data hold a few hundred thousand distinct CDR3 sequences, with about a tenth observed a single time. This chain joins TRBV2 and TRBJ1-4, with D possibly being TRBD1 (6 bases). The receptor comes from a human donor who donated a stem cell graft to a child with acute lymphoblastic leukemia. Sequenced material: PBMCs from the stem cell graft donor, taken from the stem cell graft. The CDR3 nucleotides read TGTGCCAGCAGTGATATGGGGGCGACTAATGAAAAACTGTTTTTT. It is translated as CASSDMGATNEKLFF.